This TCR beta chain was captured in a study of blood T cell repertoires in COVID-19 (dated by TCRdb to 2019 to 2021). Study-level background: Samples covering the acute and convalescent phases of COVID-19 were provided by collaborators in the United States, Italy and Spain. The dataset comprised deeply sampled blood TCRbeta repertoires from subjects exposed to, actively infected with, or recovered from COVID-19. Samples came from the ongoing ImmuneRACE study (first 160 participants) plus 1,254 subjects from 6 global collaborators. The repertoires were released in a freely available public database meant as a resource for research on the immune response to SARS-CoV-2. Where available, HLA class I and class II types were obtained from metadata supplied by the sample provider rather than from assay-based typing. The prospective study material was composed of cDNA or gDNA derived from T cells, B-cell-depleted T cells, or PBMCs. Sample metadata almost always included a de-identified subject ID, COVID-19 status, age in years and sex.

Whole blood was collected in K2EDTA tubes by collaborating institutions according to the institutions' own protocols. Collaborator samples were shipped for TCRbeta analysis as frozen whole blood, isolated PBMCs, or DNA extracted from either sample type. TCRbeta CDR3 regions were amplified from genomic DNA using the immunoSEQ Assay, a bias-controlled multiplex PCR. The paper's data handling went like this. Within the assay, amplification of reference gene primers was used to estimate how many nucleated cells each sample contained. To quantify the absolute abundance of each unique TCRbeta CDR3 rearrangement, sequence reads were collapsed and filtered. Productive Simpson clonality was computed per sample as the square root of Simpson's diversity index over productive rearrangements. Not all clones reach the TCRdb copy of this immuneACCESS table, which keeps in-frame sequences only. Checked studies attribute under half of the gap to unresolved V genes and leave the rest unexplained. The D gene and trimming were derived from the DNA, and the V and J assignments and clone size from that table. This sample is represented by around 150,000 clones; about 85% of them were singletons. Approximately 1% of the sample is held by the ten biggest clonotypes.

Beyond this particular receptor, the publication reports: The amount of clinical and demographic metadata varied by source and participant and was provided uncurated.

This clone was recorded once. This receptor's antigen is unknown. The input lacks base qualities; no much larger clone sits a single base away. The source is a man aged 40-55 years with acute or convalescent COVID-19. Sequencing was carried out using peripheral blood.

The nucleotide sequence reads TGTGCCAGCAGCGAACCCGGGACAGCCAACGAGGAGTTCTTC. It codes for CASSEPGTANEEFF. Rearrangement joined TRBV28 to TRBJ2-1, with 7 bases in between that match TRBD1. Compared with germline, V lacks 6 bases and J lacks 14 bases; bases without a gene match: 16. Taken from the germline V gene, the CDR1 and CDR2 loops are MDHEN and SYDVKM. The CDR3 sequence holds 14 residues, the cysteine and phenylalanine included. Only CDR3 DNA remains: 42 bases, in frame from the first base.